These T cell receptor beta chains were read from a single sample in a study of TIL therapy for anti-PD-1-resistant metastatic lung cancer. Produced via immunoSEQ multiplex PCR; TCRdb's table is partial and in-frame only. Of about 100,000 clones in the sample, around three fifths are singletons; the top ten hold 10% to 11%. The sequencing here drew on tumor tissue, taken at baseline. These receptors were taken from a person aged 25-79 years with non-small cell lung cancer. CDR3s include the opening cysteine and the closing phenylalanine or tryptophan. The order of the fields is D gene, J gene, V gene, clone size, CDR3 DNA, CDR3 protein. The D gene is left open where the match is weak. Only some rows state a clone size, as once, few, many or a class for expanded clones.

D: NA
J: TRBJ2-7
V: TRBV7-2
size: NA
DNA: TGTGCCAGCAGGATTATGCAGGGGGGCTCCGAGCAGTACTTC
CDR3: CASRIMQGGSEQYF

D: NA
J: TRBJ1-2
V: TRBV30
size: few
DNA: TGTGCCTGGTCCAGCCTCGGGGGCTACACCTTC
CDR3: CAWSSLGGYTF

D: NA
J: TRBJ2-7
V: TRBV7-9
size: NA
DNA: TGTGCCAGCAGCGCGACAGAGCTCTCCTACGAGCAGTACTTC
CDR3: CASSATELSYEQYF

D: NA
J: TRBJ2-1
V: TRBV18
size: NA
DNA: TGTGCCAGCTCACCTGCCAGGGCGATAAACAATGAGCAGTTCTTC
CDR3: CASSPARAINNEQFF

D: NA
J: TRBJ2-3
V: TRBV4-1
size: NA
DNA: TGCGCCAGCAGCCAAGTGCTGGCGGGCACAGATACGCAGTATTTT
CDR3: CASSQVLAGTDTQYF

D: TRBD2
J: TRBJ2-3
V: TRBV27
size: NA
DNA: TGTGCCAGCAGTTCAAGGCGGGAGAGGGCAGATACGCAGTATTTT
CDR3: CASSSRRERADTQYF

D: NA
J: TRBJ2-6
V: TRBV7-2
size: NA
DNA: TGTGCCAGCAGCAACCAGTGGGGGCAGTCGGGGGCCAACGTCCTGACTTTC
CDR3: CASSNQWGQSGANVLTF

D: TRBD2
J: TRBJ2-3
V: TRBV7-3
size: NA
DNA: TGTGCCAGCAGCTTAGGGGGAGGAAACGGGAGGGCCGCAGATACGCAGTATTTT
CDR3: CASSLGGGNGRAADTQYF

D: TRBD2
J: TRBJ2-2
V: TRBV7-9
size: few
DNA: TGTGCCAGCAGCGTACGACTCGCGGGAGGGGGGGCAGGCACCGGGGAGCTGTTTTTT
CDR3: CASSVRLAGGGAGTGELFF

D: TRBD2
J: TRBJ2-7
V: TRBV5-8
size: NA
DNA: TGTGCCAGCAGCTCTAGCGGGACCGAGCAGTACTTC
CDR3: CASSSSGTEQYF

D: TRBD2
J: TRBJ2-7
V: TRBV18
size: NA
DNA: TGTGCCAGCTCACCAACCGGGACTAAGGTCGACGAGCAGTACTTC
CDR3: CASSPTGTKVDEQYF

D: TRBD1
J: TRBJ2-1
V: TRBV7-9
size: once
DNA: TGTGCCAGCAGCCCCGGACAGGGGGTATTTACGGAACGGGATGAGCAGTTCTTC
CDR3: CASSPGQGVFTERDEQFF

D: NA
J: TRBJ1-1
V: TRBV28
size: few
DNA: TGTGCCAGCAGGCAGAGAACGGGAGGGAACACTGAAGCTTTCTTT
CDR3: CASRQRTGGNTEAFF

D: TRBD2
J: TRBJ2-3
V: TRBV19
size: NA
DNA: TGTGCCAGTAGTTCGGGAGGGCAAATTTTATTAGGAGATACGCAGTATTTT
CDR3: CASSSGGQILLGDTQYF

D: NA
J: TRBJ2-5
V: TRBV27
size: NA
DNA: TGTGCCAGCAGTTTAGGCGTAGGGAGGGGGGAGACCCAGTACTTC
CDR3: CASSLGVGRGETQYF

D: TRBD1
J: TRBJ2-7
V: TRBV7-9
size: NA
DNA: TGTGCCAGCAGCCAGGACAGGGGAGGCGAGCAGTACTTC
CDR3: CASSQDRGGEQYF

D: TRBD2
J: TRBJ2-2
V: TRBV9
size: NA
DNA: TGTGCCAGCAGCGATAGCGGGGGTACGTTCACCGGGGAGCTGTTTTTT
CDR3: CASSDSGGTFTGELFF

D: NA
J: TRBJ1-4
V: TRBV24-1
size: NA
DNA: TGTGCCACCAGTGATCGGTGGGGAGAACTGTTTTTT
CDR3: CATSDRWGELFF

D: NA
J: TRBJ1-2
V: TRBV19
size: few
DNA: TGTGCCAGTAGTATTGGGGGAAGCTATGGCTACACCTTC
CDR3: CASSIGGSYGYTF

D: TRBD2
J: TRBJ2-1
V: TRBV6-5
size: NA
DNA: TGTGCCAGCAGTTACGGTCTAGCGGCCGTAAATGAGCAGTTCTTC
CDR3: CASSYGLAAVNEQFF

D: TRBD1
J: TRBJ1-1
V: TRBV5-6
size: NA
DNA: TGTGCCAGCAGCCCCGGGACAGACCCTGAAGCTTTCTTT
CDR3: CASSPGTDPEAFF

D: NA
J: TRBJ2-1
V: TRBV24-1
size: NA
DNA: TGTGCCACCAGTGATTTGTCCAGGGGCAATGAGCAGTTCTTC
CDR3: CATSDLSRGNEQFF

D: NA
J: TRBJ2-6
V: TRBV6-2/TRBV6-3
size: NA
DNA: TGTGCCAGCAGTTACTCGATGGCAGGATCTGGGGCCAACGTCCTGACTTTC
CDR3: CASSYSMAGSGANVLTF

D: NA
J: TRBJ2-1
V: TRBV3-1/TRBV3-2
size: NA
DNA: TGTGCCAGCAGCCAAGAGGCTATATACAATGAGCAGTTCTTC
CDR3: CASSQEAIYNEQFF

D: NA
J: TRBJ1-6
V: TRBV6-5
size: NA
DNA: TGTGCCAGCAGTTTTGGCAATTCACCCCTCCACTTT
CDR3: CASSFGNSPLHF

D: TRBD2
J: TRBJ2-7
V: TRBV5-4
size: NA
DNA: TGTGCCAGCAGCTTGGCCTTTGTCGGGAGGACGAGAGACGAGCAGTACTTC
CDR3: CASSLAFVGRTRDEQYF

D: TRBD2
J: TRBJ2-4
V: TRBV7-9
size: NA
DNA: TGTGCCAGCAGCTTAGTGGGGACTAGCAAAAACATTCAGTACTTC
CDR3: CASSLVGTSKNIQYF

D: NA
J: TRBJ1-1
V: TRBV6-5
size: NA
DNA: TGTGCCAGCAGTTACGATCTGAACACTGAAGCTTTCTTT
CDR3: CASSYDLNTEAFF

D: TRBD1
J: TRBJ1-4
V: TRBV5-8
size: NA
DNA: TGTGCCAGCAGCCTAGGACAGGTAGCAACTAATGAAAAACTGTTTTTT
CDR3: CASSLGQVATNEKLFF

D: NA
J: TRBJ2-2
V: TRBV9
size: few
DNA: TGTGCCAGCAGCCCCGCTTCGGGGGGCCCGAACACCGGGGAGCTGTTTTTT
CDR3: CASSPASGGPNTGELFF

D: NA
J: TRBJ1-4
V: TRBV20-1
size: once
DNA: TGCAGTGCTAGTTTGCATGTAGGTGAAAAACTGTTTTTT
CDR3: CSASLHVGEKLFF